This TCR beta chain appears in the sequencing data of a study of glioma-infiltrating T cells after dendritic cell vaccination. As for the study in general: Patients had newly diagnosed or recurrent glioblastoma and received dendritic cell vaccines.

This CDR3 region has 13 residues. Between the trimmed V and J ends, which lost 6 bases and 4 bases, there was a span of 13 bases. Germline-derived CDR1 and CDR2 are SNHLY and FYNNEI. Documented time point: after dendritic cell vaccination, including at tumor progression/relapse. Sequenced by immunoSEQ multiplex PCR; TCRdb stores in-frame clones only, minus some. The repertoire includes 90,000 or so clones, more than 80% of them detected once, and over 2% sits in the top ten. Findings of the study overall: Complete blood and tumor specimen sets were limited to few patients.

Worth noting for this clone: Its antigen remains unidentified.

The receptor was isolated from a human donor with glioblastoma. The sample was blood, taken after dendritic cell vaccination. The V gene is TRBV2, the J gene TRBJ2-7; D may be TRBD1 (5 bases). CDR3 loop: CASRGQAVYEQYF. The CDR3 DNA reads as TGTGCCAGCAGGGGGCAGGCGGTATACGAGCAGTACTTC.